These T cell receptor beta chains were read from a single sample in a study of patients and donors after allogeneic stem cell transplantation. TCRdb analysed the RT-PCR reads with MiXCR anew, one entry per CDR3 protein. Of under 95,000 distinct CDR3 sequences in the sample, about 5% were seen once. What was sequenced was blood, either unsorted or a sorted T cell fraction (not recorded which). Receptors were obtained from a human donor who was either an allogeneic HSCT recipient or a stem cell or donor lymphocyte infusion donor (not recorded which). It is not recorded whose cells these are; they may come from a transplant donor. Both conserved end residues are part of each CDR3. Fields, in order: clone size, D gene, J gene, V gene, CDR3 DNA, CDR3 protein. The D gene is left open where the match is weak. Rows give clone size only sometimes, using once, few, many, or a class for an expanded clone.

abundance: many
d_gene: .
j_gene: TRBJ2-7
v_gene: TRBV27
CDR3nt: TGTGCCAGCAGCCTCGGGCCGGCGAACTACGAGCAGTACTTC
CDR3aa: CASSLGPANYEQYF

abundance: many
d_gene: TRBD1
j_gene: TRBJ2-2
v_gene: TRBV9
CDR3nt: TGTGCCAGCAGCGTCGTAACAGGGGTCCGCACCGGGGAGCTGTTTTTT
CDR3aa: CASSVVTGVRTGELFF

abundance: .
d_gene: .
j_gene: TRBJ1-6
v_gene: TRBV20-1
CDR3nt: TGCAGCATCCAAGGGGCCCCTAATTCACCCCTCCACTTT
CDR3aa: CSIQGAPNSPLHF

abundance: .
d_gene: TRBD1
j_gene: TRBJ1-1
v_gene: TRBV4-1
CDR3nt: TGCGCCAGCAGCCAAGCAGGCGGACAGGGCCTAACTTCTTTCTTT
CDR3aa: CASSQAGGQGLTSFF

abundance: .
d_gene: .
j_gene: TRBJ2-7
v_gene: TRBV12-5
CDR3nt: TGTGCTAGTGGTCCCCTTGGGCCAGCGAGGCAGATCAGCTCCTACGAGCAGTACTTC
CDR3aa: CASGPLGPARQISSYEQYF

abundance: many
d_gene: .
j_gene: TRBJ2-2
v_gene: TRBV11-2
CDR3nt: TGTGCCAGCAGCCCGGTCGGGGGGCGTGGGGCCGGGGAGCTGTTTTTT
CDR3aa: CASSPVGGRGAGELFF

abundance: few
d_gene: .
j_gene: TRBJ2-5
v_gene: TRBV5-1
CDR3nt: TGCGCCAGCAGCTTGGGACCAACCGAGGAGACCCAGTACTTC
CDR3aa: CASSLGPTEETQYF

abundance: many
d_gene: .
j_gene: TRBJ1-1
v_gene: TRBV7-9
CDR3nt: TGTGCCAGCAGCTCTCACCGCGAAGCTGAAGCTTTCTTT
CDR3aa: CASSSHREAEAFF

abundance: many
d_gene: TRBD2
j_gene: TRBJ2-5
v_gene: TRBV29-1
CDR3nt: TGCAGCGTTGGCCATGGGCCTAGCGGGAGACGGCTAGGGGAGACCCAGTACTTC
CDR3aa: CSVGHGPSGRRLGETQYF

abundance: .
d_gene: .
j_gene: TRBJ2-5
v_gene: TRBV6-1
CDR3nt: TGTGCCAGCAGCTTACCCACAGCCAGGGAAAGGAGAAGGGAGACCCAGTACTTC
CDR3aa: CASSLPTARERRRETQYF

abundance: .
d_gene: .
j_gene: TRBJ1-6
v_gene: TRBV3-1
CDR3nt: TGTGCCAGCAGCCCTTCCCCCAGGGGCCCTTCACCCCTCCACTTT
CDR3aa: CASSPSPRGPSPLHF

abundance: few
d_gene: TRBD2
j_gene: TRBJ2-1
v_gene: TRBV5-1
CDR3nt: TGCGCCAGCAGCTTGGTGGGACTAGCGGGGGGGGGTAATGAGCAGTTCTTC
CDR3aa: CASSLVGLAGGGNEQFF